This TCR beta chain appears in the sequencing data of a study of T-cell memory formation after mild COVID-19. At the level of the study: The two donors had largely donor-specific TCR clusters.

TCRdb re-derived calls from the 5' RACE reads in MiXCR, one entry per CDR3 protein. The sample lists approximately 300,000 distinct CDR3 sequences, roughly 8.2% occurring once. General study results and limits: Second-wave clones that peaked on day 37 lacked confirmed SARS-CoV-2 specificity. From day 15 to 85, contracting clones were balanced between CD4 and CD8, whereas later expanders leaned toward CD4+.

This CDR3 is built from 14 residues. V dropped 5 bases and J dropped 7; count of bases not matched to a gene: 8. Germline loops: CDR1 SGHTA, CDR2 FQGNSA. Comments on this clonotype: The antigen remains undetermined.

The sequence derives from a man younger than 30 who had mild COVID-19 (a few samples of this study predate the infection). Cell type and time point are not known. The V and J genes are TRBV7-2 and TRBJ2-7; 10 bases agree with TRBD1. Source material: PBMCs or a T cell subset sorted from them (not recorded which). The CDR3 DNA follows: TGTGCCAGCAGCACCCGACAGGGGGCAGAAGAGCAGTACGTC. Translating it yields CASSTRQGAEEQYV.